This paragraph reports one TCR beta chain. Its antigen is not known. RNA was extracted and reverse transcribed into cDNA as the sequencing template. The table came from immunoSEQ multiplex PCR; TCRdb's copy has only in-frame clones and leaves some out. The repertoire has under 150,000 clones, roughly 80% of them found once; the top ten carry just under 25%. As for treatment: oral pan-JAK inhibitor, 5-10 mg twice daily. Collected material from alopecia areata patients comprised lesional scalp punch biopsies and peripheral blood. This sample was taken from a study of CD8+ T cells in alopecia areata. Study-wide points: One nonresponder leaves baseline CD8+ expansion's link to response uncertain. Clonality was higher in lesional than normal scalp, especially in alopecia totalis/universalis. The study found that many expanded lesional clones persisted in scalp and blood during tofacitinib.

The CDR3 is 14 amino acids. CDR1 and CDR2 (germline): SEHNR, FQNEAQ (reference sequence). Trimming removed 5 bases from V and 4 bases from J, with 12 bases in between. The rearrangement uses TRBV7-9 and TRBJ2-1, with a tentative D call TRBD1 (5 bases). The material sequenced was CD8+ T cells sorted from blood, taken at week 4, from a patient treated with tofacitinib. The receptor's source is a human donor with alopecia areata. The CDR3 sequence is CASSRGGQYNEQFF. CDR3 bases: TGTGCCAGCAGCCGAGGTGGACAATACAATGAGCAGTTCTTC. Full variable domain (outside the CDR3, taken from reference TRBV7-9 and TRBJ2-1): DTGVSQNPRHKITKRGQNVTFRCDPISEHNRLYWYRQTLGQGPEFLTYFQNEAQLEKSRLLSDRFSAERPKGSFSTLEIQRTEQGDSAMYLCASSRGGQYNEQFFGPGTRLTVL.